One and the same sample provided the 17 T cell receptor beta chains below, sequenced in a study of T cell responses to AZD1222 COVID-19 vaccine. The assay was immunoSEQ multiplex PCR, and TCRdb's table has in-frame clones only and misses some. The repertoire holds 100,000 to 150,000 clones, with 89% as singletons. This sample comprised peripheral blood, obtained on day 0 of AZD1222 vaccination. These receptor sequences come from an adult in good health.

The J gene is TRBJ2-2, the V gene TRBV24-1, with D unclear. V lost 3 bases and J 5 bases, leaving 6 bases between the germline ends. Germline assignment: CDR1 KGHDR and CDR2 SFDVKD. There are 13 residues in the CDR3. CDR3: CATSDPGTGELFF. The CDR3 bases are TGTGCCACCAGTGATCCGGGTACCGGGGAGCTGTTTTTT.

V is TRBV11-2 and J is TRBJ1-3, with unresolved D. The CDR3 has 17 amino acids. Germline V gene data show CDR1 as SGHAT and CDR2 as FQNNGV. Trimming cost V 5 bases and J 2 bases, with 19 bases left between them. CDR3 in amino acids: CASSPGVGSDPGNTIYF. The CDR3 DNA reads as TGTGCCAGCAGCCCCGGTGTGGGATCTGATCCTGGAAACACCATATATTTT.

The chain joins TRBV27 to TRBJ1-3, with 8 positions matching TRBD1. The CDR3 loop spans 17 amino acids. Germline-derived CDR1 and CDR2 are MNHEY and SMNVEV (reference sequence). The V segment lost 2 bases and the J segment 2 bases; nucleotides outside the gene matches: 8. This chain's CDR3 is CASSLQTGQGTGNTIYF. CDR3 DNA sequence: TGTGCCAGCAGTTTACAGACCGGACAGGGCACTGGAAACACCATATATTTT.

CDR3 sequence: CASSQARANEKLFF. The CDR3 region has the DNA TGCGCCAGCAGCCAAGCCAGGGCCAATGAAAAACTGTTTTTT. The gene calls are TRBV4-3 and TRBJ1-4, with D perhaps TRBD1 (5 bases). V was trimmed by 1 base and J by 5 bases, leaving 8 bases between them. The CDR3 runs to 14 residues. The germline gives CDR1 LGHNA, CDR2 YSLEER.

In nucleotides, the CDR3 is TGTGCCAGCAGCTTAGGAGGGGTGCTCTCTTACGAGCAGTACTTC. It codes for CASSLGGVLSYEQYF. The chain links TRBV7-2 to TRBJ2-7; D might be TRBD1 or TRBD2, each matching 5 bases. The CDR3 sequence is 15 residues long. With 1 base removed from V and 4 bases from J, the gap between germline ends came to 14 bases. Germline values: CDR1 SGHTA, CDR2 FQGNSA.

The genes are TRBV28 and TRBJ1-5; TRBD1 agrees at 9 bases. The CDR3 contains 18 residues. Germline values: CDR1 MDHEN, CDR2 SYDVKM. V lost 4 bases and J lost 7; bases outside the gene matches: 17. CDR3 bases: TGTGCCAGCAGTTCTCCATCGGAGGGACAGGGTCGATGGCAGCCCCAGCATTTT. It yields the protein CASSSPSEGQGRWQPQHF. The entire variable domain, with the rest obtained from reference TRBV28 and TRBJ1-5, is as follows: DVKVTQSSRYLVKRTGEKVFLECVQDMDHENMFWYRQDPGLGLRLIYFSYDVKMKEKGDIPEGYSVSREKKERFSLILESASTNQTSMYLCASSSPSEGQGRWQPQHFGDGTRLSIL.

A few counts support this clone. In the same sample, other DNA sequences code for this CDR3. The chain uses TRBV7-2 and TRBJ2-7, with a weak D call TRBD2 (6 bases). The CDR3 loop spans 14 amino acids. Germline CDR1 SGHTA, CDR2 FQGNSA. Trimming stripped 0 bases from V and 2 bases from J, with 8 bases between. CDR3 nucleotides: TGTGCCAGCAGCTTAGCGGGGGGAGCCTACGAGCAGTACTTC. Its translation: CASSLAGGAYEQYF.

The table lists this clone with a count of one. The rearrangement links TRBV11-2 to TRBJ2-5; 11 bases line up with TRBD2. This CDR3 is built from 17 residues. V shed 1 base and J 3 bases; nucleotides not matched to a gene: 7. Germline assignment: CDR1 SGHAT and CDR2 FQNNGV. CDR3 amino acids: CASSLVSGRAAEETQYF. As DNA, the CDR3 is TGTGCCAGCAGCTTAGTTAGCGGGAGGGCCGCGGAAGAGACCCAGTACTTC.

The chain has TRBV13 and TRBJ2-7, with D hard to call. Germline-derived CDR1 and CDR2 are PRHDT and FYEKMQ (reference sequence). The CDR3 consists of 13 residues. The ends were cut back, 5 bases at V and 5 bases at J, with 13 bases in the middle. The chain's CDR3 is CASSAAIVDEQYF. CDR3 DNA sequence: TGTGCCAGCAGCGCCGCGATTGTGGACGAGCAGTACTTC.

The V gene is TRBV15, the J gene TRBJ1-5; possible D gene TRBD1, 5 bases. Trimming removed 6 bases at V and 5 bases at J, with 14 bases between. Germline values: CDR1 LNHNV, CDR2 YYDKDF (reference sequence). The CDR3 spans 14 residues. The CDR3 loop is CATSRVGAHQPQHF. As DNA, the CDR3 is TGTGCCACCAGTCGAGTAGGGGCTCATCAGCCCCAGCATTTT.

The rearrangement links TRBV27 to TRBJ1-2, with no clear D. The CDR3 consists of 13 residues. V gave up 4 bases and J gave up 3 bases, with 9 bases separating them. The germline gives CDR1 MNHEY, CDR2 SMNVEV (reference sequence). The CDR3 sequence is CASSSGGYYGYTF. The CDR3 DNA sequence: TGTGCCAGCAGTTCCGGTGGATACTATGGCTACACCTTC.

V gene TRBV6-5 combines with J gene TRBJ2-7; 9 bases line up with TRBD2. Per germline, CDR1 MNHEY and CDR2 SVGAGI. The CDR3 consists of 15 residues. The V gene end was trimmed by 0 bases and the J gene end by 2 bases; junction bases not matched to a gene: 2. CDR3 residues: CASSYSTSGTYEQYF. DNA for the CDR3: TGTGCCAGCAGTTACTCGACTAGCGGTACCTACGAGCAGTACTTC.

The chain recombines TRBV5-1 with TRBJ1-1, with no clear D. Trimming pared 3 bases from V and 1 base from J, leaving 7 bases between. Germline-derived CDR1 and CDR2 are SGHRS and YFSETQ. The CDR3 length is 13 residues. CDR3 sequence: CASSYTQNTEAFF. CDR3 DNA: TGCGCCAGCAGCTATACGCAGAACACTGAAGCTTTCTTT.

The chain links TRBV7-9 to TRBJ1-5; 7 nucleotides match TRBD1. The CDR3 spans 14 residues. Germline CDR1 SEHNR, CDR2 FQNEAQ (reference sequence). The V gene end was trimmed by 5 bases and the J gene end by 5 bases; junction bases not matched to a gene: 6. CDR3 in DNA: TGTGCCAGCAGCCTCGGACAGGACGATCAGCCCCAGCATTTT. Translation gives CASSLGQDDQPQHF.

This clone was observed once. The junction and the germline gene differ at one end; a read error may be behind it. This chain connects TRBV12-3 or TRBV12-4 to TRBJ2-3; D not certain. CDR3 size: 12 residues. The chain's CDR3 is CSDGPSTDTQYF. CDR3 nucleotide sequence: TGCTCGGACGGCCCTAGCACAGATACGCAGTATTTT.

This sequence joins TRBV19 and TRBJ2-3; 7 positions match TRBD2. The V gene end was trimmed by 4 bases and the J gene end by 2 bases; junction bases not matched to a gene: 6. The CDR3 runs to 15 residues. The germline V gene has CDR1 LNHDA and CDR2 SQIVND (reference sequence). The CDR3 spells CASSNGGRATDTQYF. In DNA, the CDR3 is TGTGCCAGTAGTAACGGGGGGAGGGCCACAGATACGCAGTATTTT.

A note on this clone: Sequence at one end of the junction differs from germline and may be a read error. The rearrangement uses TRBV5-1 and TRBJ2-7, with D tentatively TRBD1 (6 bases). CDR3 length: 13 amino acids. Germline V gene sequence: CDR1 SGHRS, CDR2 YFSETQ. CDR3 DNA: TGCGCCAGCAGCTTAAGTCAGCAGGGGACCCCAAACTTC. This gives the protein CASSLSQQGTPNF.